Listed here is a single T cell receptor beta chain. Its antigen is unknown. The study profiled TCR beta VDJ and CDR3 using genomic DNA as template. TCRdb re-analysed the reads in MiXCR, keeping a single row per CDR3 protein. The sample has under 200,000 distinct CDR3 sequences, about 64% seen once. This entry comes from a study of CD8+CD57+ T cells in acquired aplastic anemia. Notes on the study in general: The number of CD8+ CDR3 sequences shared by patients and controls was twenty-nine. In CD8+ cells, Simpson's diversity showed no significant difference between patients and controls.

Germline CDR1 reads SNHLY; CDR2 reads FYNNEI. CDR3 length: 14 residues. Unmatched junction bases numbered 5, after V lost 5 bases and J lost 2 bases. The chain links TRBV2 to TRBJ2-7; 8 bases agree with TRBD1. The receptor comes from a human donor with severe aplastic anemia or a healthy control (not recorded which). Sample: sorted CD4+, CD8+, or CD8+CD57+ T cells (not recorded which) from PBMCs. The CDR3: CASSLTGDPYEQYF. CDR3 DNA sequence: TGTGCCAGCAGTTTGACAGGGGACCCCTACGAGCAGTACTTC.